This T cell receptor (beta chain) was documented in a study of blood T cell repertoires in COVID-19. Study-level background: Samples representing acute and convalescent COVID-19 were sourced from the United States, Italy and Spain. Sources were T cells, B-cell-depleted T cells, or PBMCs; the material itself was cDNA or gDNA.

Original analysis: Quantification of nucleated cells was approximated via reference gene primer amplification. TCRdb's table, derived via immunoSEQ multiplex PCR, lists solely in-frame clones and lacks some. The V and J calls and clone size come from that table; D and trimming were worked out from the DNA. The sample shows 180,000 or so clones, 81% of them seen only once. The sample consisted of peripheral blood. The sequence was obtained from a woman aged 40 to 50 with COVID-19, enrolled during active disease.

The CDR3 region is CASSLYKGANGYTF. DNA for the CDR3: TGTGCCAGCAGCCTATATAAGGGGGCTAATGGCTACACCTTC. This sequence joins TRBV14 and TRBJ1-2; TRBD1 matches 7 bases. Germline V lookup: CDR1 SGHDN, CDR2 FVKESK. J gave up 6 bases and V 4 bases, and 8 bases lay outside the gene matches. The CDR3 has 14 amino acids. The full variable domain, completed using reference TRBV14 and TRBJ1-2, is EAGVTQFPSHSVIEKGQTVTLRCDPISGHDNLYWYRRVMGKEIKFLLHFVKESKQDESGMPNNRFLAERTGGTYSTLKVQPAELEDSGVYFCASSLYKGANGYTFGSGTRLTVV.